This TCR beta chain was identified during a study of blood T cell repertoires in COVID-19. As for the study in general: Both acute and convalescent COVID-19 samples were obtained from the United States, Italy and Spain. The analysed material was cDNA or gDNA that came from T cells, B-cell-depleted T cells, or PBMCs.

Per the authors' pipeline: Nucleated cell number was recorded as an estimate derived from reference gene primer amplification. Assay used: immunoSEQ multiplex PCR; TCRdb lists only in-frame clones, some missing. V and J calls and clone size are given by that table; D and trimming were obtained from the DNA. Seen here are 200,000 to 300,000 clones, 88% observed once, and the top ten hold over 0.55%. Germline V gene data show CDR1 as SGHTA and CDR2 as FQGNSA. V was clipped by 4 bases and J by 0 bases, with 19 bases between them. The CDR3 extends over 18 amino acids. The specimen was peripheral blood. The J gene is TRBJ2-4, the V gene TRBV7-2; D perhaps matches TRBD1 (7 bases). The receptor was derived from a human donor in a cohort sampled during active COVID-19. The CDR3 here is CASSSRQGGGVAKNIQYF. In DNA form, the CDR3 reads TGTGCCAGCAGCTCACGACAGGGAGGCGGGGTAGCCAAAAACATTCAGTACTTC.